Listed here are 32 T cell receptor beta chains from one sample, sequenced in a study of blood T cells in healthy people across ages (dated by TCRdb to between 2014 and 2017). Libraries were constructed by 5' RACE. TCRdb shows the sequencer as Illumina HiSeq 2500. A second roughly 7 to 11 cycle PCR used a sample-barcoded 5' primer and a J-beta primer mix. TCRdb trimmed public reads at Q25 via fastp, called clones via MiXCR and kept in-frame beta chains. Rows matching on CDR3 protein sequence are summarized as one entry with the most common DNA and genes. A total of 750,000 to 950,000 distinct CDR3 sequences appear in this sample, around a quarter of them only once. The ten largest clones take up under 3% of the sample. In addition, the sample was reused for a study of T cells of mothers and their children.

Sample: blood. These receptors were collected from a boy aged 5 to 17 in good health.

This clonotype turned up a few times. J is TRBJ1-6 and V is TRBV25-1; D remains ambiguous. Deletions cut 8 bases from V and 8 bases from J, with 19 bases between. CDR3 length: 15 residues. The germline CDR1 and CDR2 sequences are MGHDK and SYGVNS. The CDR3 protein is CASDPPGRDDSPLHF. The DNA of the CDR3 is TGTGCCAGCGATCCCCCCGGACGGGATGATTCACCCCTCCACTTT. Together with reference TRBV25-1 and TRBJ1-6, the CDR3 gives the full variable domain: EADIYQTPRYLVIGTGKKITLECSQTMGHDKMYWYQQDPGMELHLIHYSYGVNSTEKGDLSSESTVSRIRTEHFPLTLESARPSHTSQYLCASDPPGRDDSPLHFGNGTRLTVT.

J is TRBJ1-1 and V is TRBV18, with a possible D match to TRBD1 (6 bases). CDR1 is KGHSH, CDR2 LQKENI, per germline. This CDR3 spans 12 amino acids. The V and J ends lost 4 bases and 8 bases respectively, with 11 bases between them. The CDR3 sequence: CASSRTGTEAFF. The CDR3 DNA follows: TGTGCCAGCTCACGGACCGGGACAGAAGCTTTCTTT.

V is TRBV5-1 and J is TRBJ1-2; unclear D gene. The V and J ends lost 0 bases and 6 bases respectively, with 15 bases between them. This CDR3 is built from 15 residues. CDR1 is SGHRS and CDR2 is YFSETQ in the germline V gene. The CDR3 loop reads CASSLGMAAGDGYTF. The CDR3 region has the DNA TGCGCCAGCAGCTTGGGGATGGCGGCGGGAGATGGCTACACCTTC. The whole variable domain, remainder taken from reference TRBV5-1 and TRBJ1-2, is KAGVTQTPRYLIKTRGQQVTLSCSPISGHRSVSWYQQTPGQGLQFLFEYFSETQRNKGNFPGRFSGRQFSNSRSEMNVSTLELGDSALYLCASSLGMAAGDGYTFGSGTRLTVV.

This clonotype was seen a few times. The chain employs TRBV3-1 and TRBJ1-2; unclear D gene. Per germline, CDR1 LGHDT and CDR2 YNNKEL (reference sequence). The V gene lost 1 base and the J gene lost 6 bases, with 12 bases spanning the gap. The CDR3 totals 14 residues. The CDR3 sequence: CASSQATSFHGYTF. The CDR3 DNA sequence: TGTGCCAGCAGCCAAGCAACCTCCTTTCATGGCTACACCTTC.

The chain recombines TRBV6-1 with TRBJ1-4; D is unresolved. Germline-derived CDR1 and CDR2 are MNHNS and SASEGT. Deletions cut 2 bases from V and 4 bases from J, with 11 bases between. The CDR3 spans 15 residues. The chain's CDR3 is CASSETVSYNEKLFF. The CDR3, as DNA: TGTGCCAGCAGTGAAACAGTTTCCTATAATGAAAAACTGTTTTTT.

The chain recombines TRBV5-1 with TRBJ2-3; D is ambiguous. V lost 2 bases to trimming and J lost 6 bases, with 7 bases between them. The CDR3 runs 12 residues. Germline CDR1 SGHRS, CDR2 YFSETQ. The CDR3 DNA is TGCGCCAGCAGCTTCTCCGTGGATACGCAGTATTTT. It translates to CASSFSVDTQYF.

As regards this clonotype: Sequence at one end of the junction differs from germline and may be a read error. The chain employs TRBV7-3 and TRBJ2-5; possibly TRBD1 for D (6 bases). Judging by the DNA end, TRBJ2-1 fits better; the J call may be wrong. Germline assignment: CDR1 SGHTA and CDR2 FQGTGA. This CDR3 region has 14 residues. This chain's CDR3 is CASSSTRGNDEQFF. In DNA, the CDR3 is TGTGCCAGTAGCTCAACTAGGGGGAACGATGAGCAGTTCTTC.

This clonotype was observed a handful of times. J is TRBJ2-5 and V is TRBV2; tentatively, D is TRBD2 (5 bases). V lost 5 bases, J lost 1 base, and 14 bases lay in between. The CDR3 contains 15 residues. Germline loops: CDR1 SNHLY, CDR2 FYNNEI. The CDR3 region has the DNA TGTGCCAGCAGTCCCCTCGTGGGGAGCCAAGAGACCCAGTACTTC. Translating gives CASSPLVGSQETQYF.

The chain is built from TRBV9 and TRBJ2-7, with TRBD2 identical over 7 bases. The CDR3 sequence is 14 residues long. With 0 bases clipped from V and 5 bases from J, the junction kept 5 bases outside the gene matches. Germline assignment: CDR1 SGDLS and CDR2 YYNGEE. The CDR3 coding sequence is TGTGCCAGCAGCGTAGGCCCAGCGGGGAACGAGCAGTACTTC. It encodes CASSVGPAGNEQYF.

The CDR3 spells CASSLRPGMGVANIQYF. The CDR3 nucleotides read TGTGCCAGCAGCTTACGTCCCGGAATGGGGGTGGCGAACATTCAGTACTTC. The chain joins TRBV11-2 to TRBJ2-4, with D possibly called TRBD1 or TRBD2 (5 bases each). CDR1 and CDR2 (germline): SGHAT, FQNNGV. The CDR3 is made up of 17 amino acids. V gave up 2 bases and J gave up 7 bases, with 21 bases separating them.

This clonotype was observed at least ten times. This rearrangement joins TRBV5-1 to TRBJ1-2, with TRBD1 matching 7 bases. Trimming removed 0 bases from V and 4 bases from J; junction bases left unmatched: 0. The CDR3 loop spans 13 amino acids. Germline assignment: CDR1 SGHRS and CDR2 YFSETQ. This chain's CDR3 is CASSLDRGYGYTF. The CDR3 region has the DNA TGCGCCAGCAGCTTGGACAGGGGCTATGGCTACACCTTC.

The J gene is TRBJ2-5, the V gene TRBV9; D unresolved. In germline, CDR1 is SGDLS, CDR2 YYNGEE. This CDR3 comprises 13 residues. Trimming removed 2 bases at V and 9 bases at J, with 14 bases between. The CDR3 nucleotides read TGTGCCAGCAGCGTGGATCCACGTAGTTCCCAGTACTTC. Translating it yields CASSVDPRSSQYF. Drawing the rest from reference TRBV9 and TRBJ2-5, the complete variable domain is DSGVTQTPKHLITATGQRVTLRCSPRSGDLSVYWYQQSLDQGLQFLIQYYNGEERAKGNILERFSAQQFPDLHSELNLSSLELGDSALYFCASSVDPRSSQYFGPGTRLLVL.

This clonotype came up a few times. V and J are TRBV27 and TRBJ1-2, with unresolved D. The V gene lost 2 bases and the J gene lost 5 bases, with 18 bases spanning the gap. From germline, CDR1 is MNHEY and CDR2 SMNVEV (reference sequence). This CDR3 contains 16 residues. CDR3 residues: CASSLSSGRRVYGYTF. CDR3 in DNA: TGTGCCAGCAGTTTAAGTTCGGGGAGGAGGGTTTATGGCTACACCTTC.

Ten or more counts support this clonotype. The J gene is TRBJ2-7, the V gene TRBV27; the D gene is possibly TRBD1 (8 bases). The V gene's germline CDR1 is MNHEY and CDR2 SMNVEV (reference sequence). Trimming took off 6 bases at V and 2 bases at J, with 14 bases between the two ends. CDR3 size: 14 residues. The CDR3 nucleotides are TGTGCCAGCAGGGACAGGGAGGGTCCCTACGAGCAGTACTTC. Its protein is CASRDREGPYEQYF.

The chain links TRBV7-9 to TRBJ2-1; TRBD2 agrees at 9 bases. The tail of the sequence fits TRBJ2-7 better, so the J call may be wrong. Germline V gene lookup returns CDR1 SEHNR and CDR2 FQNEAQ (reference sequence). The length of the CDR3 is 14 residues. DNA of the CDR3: TGTGCCAGCAGTCATAGCGGGAGTGTTTACGAGCAGTACTTC. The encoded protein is CASSHSGSVYEQYF.

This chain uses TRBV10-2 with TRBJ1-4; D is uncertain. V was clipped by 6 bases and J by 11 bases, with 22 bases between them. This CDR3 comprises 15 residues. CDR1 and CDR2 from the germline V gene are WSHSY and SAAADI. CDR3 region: CASSGYGSNEGKLFF. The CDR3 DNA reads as TGCGCCAGCAGCGGATACGGGTCGAATGAAGGGAAACTGTTTTTT.

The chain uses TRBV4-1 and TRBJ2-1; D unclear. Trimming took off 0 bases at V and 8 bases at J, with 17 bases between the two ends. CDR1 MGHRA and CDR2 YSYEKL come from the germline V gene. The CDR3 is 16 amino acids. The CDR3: CASSQDEVSVRYEQFF. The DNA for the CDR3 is TGCGCCAGCAGCCAAGATGAGGTCTCCGTCCGGTATGAGCAGTTCTTC.

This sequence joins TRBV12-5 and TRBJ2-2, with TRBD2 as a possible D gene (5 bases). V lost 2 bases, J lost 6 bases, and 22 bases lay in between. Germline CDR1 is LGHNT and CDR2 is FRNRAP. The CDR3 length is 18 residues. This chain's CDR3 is CASGLFTGSRELSGELFF. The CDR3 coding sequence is TGTGCTAGTGGTTTGTTCACTGGTAGCCGGGAACTCTCCGGGGAGCTGTTTTTT. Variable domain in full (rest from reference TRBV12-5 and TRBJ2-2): DARVTQTPRHKVTEMGQEVTMRCQPILGHNTVFWYRQTMMQGLELLAYFRNRAPLDDSGMPKDRFSAEMPDATLATLKIQPSEPRDSAVYFCASGLFTGSRELSGELFFGEGSRLTVL.

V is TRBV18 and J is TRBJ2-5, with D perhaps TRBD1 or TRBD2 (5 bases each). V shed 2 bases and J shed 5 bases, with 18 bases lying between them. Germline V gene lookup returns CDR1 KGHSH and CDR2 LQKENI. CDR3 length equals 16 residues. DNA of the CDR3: TGTGCCAGCTCACCATGGGACCCACGCTCCTGGGAGACCCAGTACTTC. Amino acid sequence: CASSPWDPRSWETQYF.

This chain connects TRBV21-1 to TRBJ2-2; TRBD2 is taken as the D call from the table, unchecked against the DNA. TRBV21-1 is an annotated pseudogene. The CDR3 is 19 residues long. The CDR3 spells CASSTRRGQLPLFTGELFF. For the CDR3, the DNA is TGTGCCAGCAGCACCCGAAGGGGACAACTCCCGCTCTTCACCGGGGAGCTGTTTTTT.

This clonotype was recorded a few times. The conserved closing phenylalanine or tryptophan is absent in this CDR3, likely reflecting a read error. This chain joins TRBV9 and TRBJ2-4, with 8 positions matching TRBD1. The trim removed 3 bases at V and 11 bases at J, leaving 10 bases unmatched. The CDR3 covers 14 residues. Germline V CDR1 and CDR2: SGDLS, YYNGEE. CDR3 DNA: TGTGCCAGCAGCGGTAACCCGGACAGGGCGGTTCAGTACATC. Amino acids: CASSGNPDRAVQYI.

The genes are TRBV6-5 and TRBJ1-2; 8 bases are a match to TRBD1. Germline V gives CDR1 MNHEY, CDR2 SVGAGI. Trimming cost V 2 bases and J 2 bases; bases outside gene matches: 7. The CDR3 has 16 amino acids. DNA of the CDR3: TGTGCCAGCAGTTACGAGAGGACAGGGTTCAACTATGGCTACACCTTC. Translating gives CASSYERTGFNYGYTF.

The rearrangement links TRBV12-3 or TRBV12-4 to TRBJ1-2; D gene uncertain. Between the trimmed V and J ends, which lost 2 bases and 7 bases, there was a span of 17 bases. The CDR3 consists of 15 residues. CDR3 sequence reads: CASSLTRASPSGYTF. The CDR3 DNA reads TGTGCCAGCAGTTTAACGCGGGCCAGCCCATCTGGCTACACCTTC.

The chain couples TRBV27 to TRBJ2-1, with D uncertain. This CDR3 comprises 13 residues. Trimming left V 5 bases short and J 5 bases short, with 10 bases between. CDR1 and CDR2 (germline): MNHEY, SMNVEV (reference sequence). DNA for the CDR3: TGTGCCAGCAGTCCGTGGGCGAACAATGAGCAGTTCTTC. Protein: CASSPWANNEQFF.

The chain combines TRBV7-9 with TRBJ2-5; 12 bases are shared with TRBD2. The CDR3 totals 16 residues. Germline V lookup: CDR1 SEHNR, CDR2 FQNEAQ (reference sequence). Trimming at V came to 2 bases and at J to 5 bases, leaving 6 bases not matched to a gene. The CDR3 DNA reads TGTGCCAGCAGCTTACTAGCGGGGGGGCTTATGGAGACCCAGTACTTC. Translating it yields CASSLLAGGLMETQYF.

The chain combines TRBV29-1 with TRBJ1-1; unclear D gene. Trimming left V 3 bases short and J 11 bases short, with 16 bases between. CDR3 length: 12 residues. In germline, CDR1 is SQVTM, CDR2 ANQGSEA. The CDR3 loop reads CSVDSGTPGAFF. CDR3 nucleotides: TGCAGCGTTGACTCAGGAACCCCGGGTGCTTTCTTT.

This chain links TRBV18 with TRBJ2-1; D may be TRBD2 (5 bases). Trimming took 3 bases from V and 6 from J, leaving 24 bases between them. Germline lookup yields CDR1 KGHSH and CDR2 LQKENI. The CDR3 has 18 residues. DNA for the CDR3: TGTGCCAGCTCACCCGACTCCTGGACGGGATTAATGGTCAATGAGCAGTTCTTC. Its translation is CASSPDSWTGLMVNEQFF.

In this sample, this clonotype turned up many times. CDR3 bases: TGTGCCAGCAGCCCGGAGAGCTCCTACGAGCAGTACTTC. Translated, it gives CASSPESSYEQYF. The chain links TRBV7-6 to TRBJ2-7; unclear D gene. V lost 5 bases and J 0 bases, leaving 8 bases between the germline ends. Looked up from germline, CDR1 is SGHVS and CDR2 is FNYEAQ. The CDR3 is 13 residues long.

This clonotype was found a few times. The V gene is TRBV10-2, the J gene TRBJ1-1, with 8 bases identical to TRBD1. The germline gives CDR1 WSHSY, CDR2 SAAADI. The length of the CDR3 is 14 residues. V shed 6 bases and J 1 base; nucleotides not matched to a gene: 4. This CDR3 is CASRRGTGNTEAFF. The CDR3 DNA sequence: TGCGCCAGCAGGCGGGGGACAGGGAACACTGAAGCTTTCTTT.

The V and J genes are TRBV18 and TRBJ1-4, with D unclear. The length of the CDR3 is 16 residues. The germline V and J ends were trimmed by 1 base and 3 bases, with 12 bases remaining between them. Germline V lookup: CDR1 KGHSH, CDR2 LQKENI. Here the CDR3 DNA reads TGTGCCAGCTCACCACGCGAGGGCAGACCTAATGAAAAACTGTTTTTT. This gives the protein CASSPREGRPNEKLFF.

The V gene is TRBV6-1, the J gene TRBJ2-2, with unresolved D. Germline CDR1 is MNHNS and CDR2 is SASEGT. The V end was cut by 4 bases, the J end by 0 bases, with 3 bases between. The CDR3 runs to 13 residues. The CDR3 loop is CASSGPNTGELFF. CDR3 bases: TGTGCCAGCAGTGGACCGAACACCGGGGAGCTGTTTTTT.

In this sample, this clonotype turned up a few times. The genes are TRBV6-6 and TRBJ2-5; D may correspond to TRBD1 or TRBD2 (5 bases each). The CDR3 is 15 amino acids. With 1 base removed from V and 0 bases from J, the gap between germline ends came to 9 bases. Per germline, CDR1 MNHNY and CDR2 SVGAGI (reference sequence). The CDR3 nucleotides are TGTGCCAGCAGTTACTGGGACCCCAACCAAGAGACCCAGTACTTC. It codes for CASSYWDPNQETQYF.